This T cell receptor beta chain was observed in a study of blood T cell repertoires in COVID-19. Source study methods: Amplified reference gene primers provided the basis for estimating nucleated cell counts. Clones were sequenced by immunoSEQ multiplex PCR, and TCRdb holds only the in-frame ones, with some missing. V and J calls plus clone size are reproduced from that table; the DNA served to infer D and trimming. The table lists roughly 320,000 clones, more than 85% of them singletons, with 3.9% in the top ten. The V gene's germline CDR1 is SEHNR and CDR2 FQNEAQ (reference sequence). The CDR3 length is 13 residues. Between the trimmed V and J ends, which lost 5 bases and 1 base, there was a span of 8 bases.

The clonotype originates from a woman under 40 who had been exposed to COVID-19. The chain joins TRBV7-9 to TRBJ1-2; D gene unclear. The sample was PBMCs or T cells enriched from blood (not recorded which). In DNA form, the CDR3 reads TGTGCCAGCAGCCTTAATTTTAACTATGGCTACACCTTC. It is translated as CASSLNFNYGYTF.